One and the same sample provided the 3 T cell receptor beta chains below, sequenced in a study of CD8 T cells in ankylosing spondylitis. Study-level results: Blood from ankylosing spondylitis patients appeared to carry a characteristic eight-variant TCR beta motif.

For these TCRs, the target antigens are not known. Each CDR3 protein gets one entry after TCRdb re-called the 5' RACE reads with MiXCR. The sample has hundreds of thousands of distinct CDR3 sequences, over 15% seen once. The sequenced sample was blood, either unsorted or a sorted T cell fraction (not recorded which). These receptors were obtained from a male donor with ankylosing spondylitis.

The J gene is TRBJ2-1, the V gene TRBV5-1; the D is unclear. This CDR3 is built from 15 residues. V dropped 3 bases and J dropped 9 bases, with 19 bases sitting between them. From germline, CDR1 is SGHRS and CDR2 YFSETQ. For the CDR3, the DNA is TGCGCCAGCAGCTCCCCTCCTGGGGTGGTAGGTGAGCAGTTCTTC. The encoded protein is CASSSPPGVVGEQFF.

V usage is TRBV7-2 and J usage is TRBJ2-1, with 7 bases matching TRBD2. Germline CDR1 is SGHTA and CDR2 is FQGNSA. V lost 1 base to trimming and J lost 3 bases; unmatched junction nucleotides: 6. The CDR3 loop spans 16 amino acids. CDR3 nucleotides: TGTGCCAGCAGCTTAGGTCTAGCGGCCTACTACAATGAGCAGTTCTTC. Protein product: CASSLGLAAYYNEQFF. Full variable domain (outside the CDR3, taken from reference TRBV7-2 and TRBJ2-1): GAGVSQSPSNKVTEKGKDVELRCDPISGHTALYWYRQSLGQGLEFLIYFQGNSAPDKSGLPSDRFSAERTGGSVSTLTIQRTQQEDSAVYLCASSLGLAAYYNEQFFGPGTRLTVL.

This clonotype was detected many times. The rearrangement joins TRBV12-3 or TRBV12-4 to TRBJ2-3; 10 nucleotides agree with TRBD1. The CDR3 contains 14 residues. Germline trimming cut 10 bases from V and 4 bases from J; bases unmatched to any gene: 8. CDR3: CATLRDRGPDTQYF. As DNA, the CDR3 is TGTGCCACCCTCCGGGACAGGGGTCCAGATACGCAGTATTTT.